This T cell receptor beta chain was found in a study of T-cell memory formation after mild COVID-19. MiXCR was run by TCRdb on the 5' RACE reads, yielding one entry per CDR3 protein. This sample has a few hundred thousand distinct CDR3 sequences, with under 20% found just once. Germline V CDR1 and CDR2: MGHRA, YSYEKL. The CDR3 runs 15 residues. V lost 3 bases and J lost 4, with 13 bases in between. The receptor comes from a man aged 18 to 29 who had mild COVID-19 (a few samples of this study predate the infection). Cell type and time point are not known. The V call is TRBV4-1, the J call TRBJ2-1, with D perhaps being TRBD1 or TRBD2 (5 bases each). The source material was PBMCs or a T cell subset sorted from them (not recorded which). CDR3 region: CASSQARDGYNEQFF. The DNA for the CDR3 is TGCGCCAGCAGCCAGGCACGGGACGGTTACAATGAGCAGTTCTTC.